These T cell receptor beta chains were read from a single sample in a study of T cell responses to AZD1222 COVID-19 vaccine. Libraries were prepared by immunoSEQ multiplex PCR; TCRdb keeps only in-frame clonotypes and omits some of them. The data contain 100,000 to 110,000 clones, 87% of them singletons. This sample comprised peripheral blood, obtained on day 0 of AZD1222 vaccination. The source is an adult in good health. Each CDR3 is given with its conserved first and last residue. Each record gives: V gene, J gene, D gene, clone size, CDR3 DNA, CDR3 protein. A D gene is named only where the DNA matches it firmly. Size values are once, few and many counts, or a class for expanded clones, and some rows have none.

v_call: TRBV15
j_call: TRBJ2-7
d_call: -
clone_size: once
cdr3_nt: TGTGCCACCAGCAGAGGGGGGCAGTACGAGCAGTACTTC
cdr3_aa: CATSRGGQYEQYF

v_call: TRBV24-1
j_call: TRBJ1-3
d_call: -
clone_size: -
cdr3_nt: TGTGCCACCAGTGCGAGTGGAAACACCATATATTTT
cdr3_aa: CATSASGNTIYF

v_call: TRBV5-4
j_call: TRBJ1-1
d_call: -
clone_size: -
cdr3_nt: TGTGCCAGCAGCTTGCGAGGGACACAGCTAGAAGCTTTCTTT
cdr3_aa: CASSLRGTQLEAFF

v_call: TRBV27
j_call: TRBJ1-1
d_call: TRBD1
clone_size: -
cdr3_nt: TGTGCCAGCAGTTGGGACAGGATGAACACTGAAGCTTTCTTT
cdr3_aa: CASSWDRMNTEAFF

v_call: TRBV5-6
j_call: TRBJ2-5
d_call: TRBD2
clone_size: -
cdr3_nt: TGTGCCAGCGTTGCGGGAGTTCGAGAGACCCAGTACTTC
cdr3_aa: CASVAGVRETQYF

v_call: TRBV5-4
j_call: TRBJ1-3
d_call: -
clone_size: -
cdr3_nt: TGTGCCAGCAGCTTGCCAGGCAATCTAGGAAACACCATATATTTT
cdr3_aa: CASSLPGNLGNTIYF

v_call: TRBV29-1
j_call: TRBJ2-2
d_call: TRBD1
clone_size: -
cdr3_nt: TGCAGCGTTGAAGGACAGGGGGGCGGGGAGCTGTTTTTT
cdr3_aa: CSVEGQGGGELFF

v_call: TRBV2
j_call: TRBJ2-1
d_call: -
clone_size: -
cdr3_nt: TGTGCCAGCAGTGAGGCAGGGACCCCCCAATTGAATGAGCAGTTCTTC
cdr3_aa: CASSEAGTPQLNEQFF

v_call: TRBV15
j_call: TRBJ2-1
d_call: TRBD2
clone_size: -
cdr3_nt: TGTGCCACCAGCAGAGGCTCCGGTGCGGGAGGTGGGCAGTTCTTC
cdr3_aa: CATSRGSGAGGGQFF

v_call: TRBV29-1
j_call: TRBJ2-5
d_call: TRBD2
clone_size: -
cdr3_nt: TGCAGCGTGGCGGGACTAGCGTCGGAGACCCAGTACTTC
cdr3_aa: CSVAGLASETQYF

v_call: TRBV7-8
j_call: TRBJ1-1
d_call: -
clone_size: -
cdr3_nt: TGTGCCAGCAGCTATTCGGGCCGGTCGAACACTGAAGCTTTCTTT
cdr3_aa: CASSYSGRSNTEAFF

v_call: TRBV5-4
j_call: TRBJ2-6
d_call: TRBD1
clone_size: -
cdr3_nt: TGTGCCAGCAGCCCCAGGACAGGGTCTGGGGCCAACGTCCTGACTTTC
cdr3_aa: CASSPRTGSGANVLTF

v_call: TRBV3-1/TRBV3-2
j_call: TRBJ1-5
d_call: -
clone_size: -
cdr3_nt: TGTGCCAGCAGCCATAACCCGGACAATCAGCCCCAGCATTTT
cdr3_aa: CASSHNPDNQPQHF

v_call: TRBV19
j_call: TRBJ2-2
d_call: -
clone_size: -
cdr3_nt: TGTGCCAGTAGTATCCCGTTGGGGGTTGGCGCCGGGGAGCTGTTTTTT
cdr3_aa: CASSIPLGVGAGELFF

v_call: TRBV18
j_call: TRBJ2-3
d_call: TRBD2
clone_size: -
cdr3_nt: TGTGCCAGCTCACCAAGTAGCGGGAGTGCCCACACAGATACGCAGTATTTT
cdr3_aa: CASSPSSGSAHTDTQYF

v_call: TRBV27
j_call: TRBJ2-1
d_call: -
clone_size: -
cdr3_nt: TGTGCCAGCACAGTGCAAGGGTCCTACAATGAGCAGTTCTTC
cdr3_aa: CASTVQGSYNEQFF

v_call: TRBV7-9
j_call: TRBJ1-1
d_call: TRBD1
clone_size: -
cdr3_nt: TGTGCCAGCAGCCCGATGGGACAGGTCGAAGCTTTCTTT
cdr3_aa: CASSPMGQVEAFF

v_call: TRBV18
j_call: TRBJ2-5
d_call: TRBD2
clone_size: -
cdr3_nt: TGTGCCAGCTCTACCTTAGCGGGACAAGAGACCCAGTACTTC
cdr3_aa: CASSTLAGQETQYF

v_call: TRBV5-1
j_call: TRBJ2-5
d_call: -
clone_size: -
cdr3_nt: TGCGCCAGCAGCCCGAGAACGGTGACAGGATTTTCTCAAGAGACCCAGTACTTC
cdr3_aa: CASSPRTVTGFSQETQYF

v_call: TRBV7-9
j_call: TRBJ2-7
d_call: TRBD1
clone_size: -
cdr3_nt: TGTGCCAGCAGCCCTCCGACAGGGCCCGAGCAGTACTTC
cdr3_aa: CASSPPTGPEQYF

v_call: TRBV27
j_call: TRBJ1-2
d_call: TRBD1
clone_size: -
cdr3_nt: TGTGCCAGCAGTCGCCCGGGACAGGGCTACACCTTC
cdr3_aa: CASSRPGQGYTF

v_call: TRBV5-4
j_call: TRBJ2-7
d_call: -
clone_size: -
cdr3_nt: TGTGCCAGCAGCTTGGTCGGGAGATACGAGCAGTACTTC
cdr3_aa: CASSLVGRYEQYF

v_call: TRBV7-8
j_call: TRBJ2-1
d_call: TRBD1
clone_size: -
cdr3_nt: TGTGCCAGCAGCCTCAGGACAGGATACAATGAGCAGTTCTTC
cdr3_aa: CASSLRTGYNEQFF

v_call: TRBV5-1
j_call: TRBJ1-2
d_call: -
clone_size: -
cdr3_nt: TGCGCCAGCAGTGGAGGGGAAAACTATGGCTACACCTTC
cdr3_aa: CASSGGENYGYTF

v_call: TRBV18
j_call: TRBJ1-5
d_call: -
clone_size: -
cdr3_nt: TGTGCCAGCTCAGAAGGTCGCGAGAATCGCCAGCATTTT
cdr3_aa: CASSEGRENRQHF

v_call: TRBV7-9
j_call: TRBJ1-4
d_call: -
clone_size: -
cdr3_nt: TGTGCCAGCAGCTTATGGCAGCGTAATGAAAAACTGTTTTTT
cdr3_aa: CASSLWQRNEKLFF

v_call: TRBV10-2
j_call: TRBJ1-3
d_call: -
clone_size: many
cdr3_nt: TGCGCCAGCAGTGAGTCGCTCTCTTACTCTGGAAACACCATATATTTT
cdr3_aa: CASSESLSYSGNTIYF

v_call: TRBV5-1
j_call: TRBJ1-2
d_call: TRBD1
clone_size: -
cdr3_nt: TGCGCCAGCAGCTTGGGGGCCACAGGGGACGGCTACACCTTC
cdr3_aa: CASSLGATGDGYTF

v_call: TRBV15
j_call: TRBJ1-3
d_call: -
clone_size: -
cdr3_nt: TGTGCCACCAGCAGAGAATCCGGAAACACCATATATTTT
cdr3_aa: CATSRESGNTIYF

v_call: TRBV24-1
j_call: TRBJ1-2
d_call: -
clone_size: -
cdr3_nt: TGTGCCACCAGTGACGGTGGGGCTGCCTATGGCTACACCTTC
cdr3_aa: CATSDGGAAYGYTF

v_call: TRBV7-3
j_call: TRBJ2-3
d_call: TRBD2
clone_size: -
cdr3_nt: TGTGCCAGCAGCTTATCTAGCGGGAGCACAGATACGCAGTATTTT
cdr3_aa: CASSLSSGSTDTQYF

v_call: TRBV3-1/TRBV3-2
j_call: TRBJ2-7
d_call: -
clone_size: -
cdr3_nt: TGTGCCAGCAGCCTGACCAGGGGCGCTTCCTACGAGCAGTACTTC
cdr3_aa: CASSLTRGASYEQYF

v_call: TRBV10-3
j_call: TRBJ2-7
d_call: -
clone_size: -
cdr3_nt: TGTGCCATCGGGACGCAGGGGATCCACGAGCAGTACTTC
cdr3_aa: CAIGTQGIHEQYF

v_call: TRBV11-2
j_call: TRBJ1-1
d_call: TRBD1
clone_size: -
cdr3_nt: TGTGCCAGCAGCTTAGATGTAGTACAGGGGCACACTGAAGCTTTCTTT
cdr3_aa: CASSLDVVQGHTEAFF